Shown below are 17 T cell receptor beta chains from a single sample sequenced in a study of cytomegalovirus exposure and HLA in healthy donors. 13 Jbeta primers and 60 Vbeta primers were used for the PCR. The method was immunoSEQ multiplex PCR; TCRdb's version includes in-frame clones alone and lacks a portion of them. The sample has some 190,000 clones; around 88% are singletons. Sequencing was carried out using PBMCs. These TCRs come from a woman in her twenties or thirties in good health and CMV-seronegative.

The rearrangement joins TRBV28 to TRBJ2-7; 8 bases align to TRBD1. Germline-derived CDR1 and CDR2 are MDHEN and SYDVKM. The trim removed 6 bases at V and 0 bases at J, leaving 10 bases unmatched. The CDR3 runs 16 residues. The CDR3 is CASRPTGAHISYEQYF. CDR3 nucleotides: TGTGCCAGCAGGCCGACAGGGGCCCATATCTCCTACGAGCAGTACTTC.

The chain carries TRBV18 and TRBJ2-7, with 12 bases that match TRBD1. Germline CDR1 KGHSH, CDR2 LQKENI. The CDR3 is 15 residues long. Trimming cost V 3 bases and J 3 bases; bases outside gene matches: 3. The CDR3 DNA sequence: TGTGCCAGCTCACCGGGACAGGGGGCGTTCTACGAGCAGTACTTC. Its protein is CASSPGQGAFYEQYF.

The chain joins TRBV30 to TRBJ2-7, with a possible D match to TRBD2 (6 bases). Trimming took off 3 bases at V and 2 bases at J, with 11 bases between the two ends. Germline V gives CDR1 GTSNPN, CDR2 SVGIG (reference sequence). The CDR3 has 13 amino acids. The CDR3 region is CAWRKRVPYEQYF. The CDR3 DNA is TGTGCCTGGAGGAAGCGGGTCCCCTACGAGCAGTACTTC.

The rearrangement links TRBV5-1 to TRBJ2-7, with D possibly being TRBD2 (6 bases). Deletions cut 4 bases from V and 0 bases from J, with 11 bases between. Germline-derived CDR1 and CDR2 are SGHRS and YFSETQ. This CDR3 spans 14 amino acids. The CDR3 here is CASSPEGLSYEQYF. In DNA form, the CDR3 reads TGCGCCAGCAGCCCGGAGGGCCTCTCCTACGAGCAGTACTTC.

The gene calls are TRBV19 and TRBJ1-4, with a tentative D call TRBD1 (6 bases). Trimming cost V 4 bases and J 2 bases, with 8 bases left between them. This CDR3 comprises 14 residues. Germline V CDR1 and CDR2: LNHDA, SQIVND (reference sequence). CDR3 region: CASSTTGTNEKLFF. The CDR3 nucleotides read TGTGCCAGTAGTACGACAGGCACTAATGAAAAACTGTTTTTT.

The sample holds one count of this clone. V and J are TRBV4-1 and TRBJ2-3; no reliable D call. The germline CDR1 and CDR2 sequences are MGHRA and YSYEKL. V was cut by 3 bases and J by 2 bases, with 15 bases left in between. CDR3 length equals 16 residues. This CDR3 is CASSQETRDFTDTQYF. The CDR3 nucleotides read TGCGCCAGCAGCCAGGAGACTCGAGACTTCACAGATACGCAGTATTTT.

The chain is built from TRBV10-3 and TRBJ1-1, with D unclear. CDR3 length: 13 amino acids. Trimming stripped 0 bases from V and 11 bases from J, with 13 bases between. Germline lookup yields CDR1 ENHRY and CDR2 SYGVKD. In DNA form, the CDR3 reads TGTGCCATCAGTGAGTCTGGGGAGCGGTCGGCTTTCTTT. It translates to CAISESGERSAFF.

The CDR3 here is CASSLGGRSSYEQYF. CDR3 bases: TGTGCCAGCAGCCTGGGGGGTCGCAGCTCCTACGAGCAGTACTTC. V and J are TRBV7-6 and TRBJ2-7; a possible D gene is TRBD2 (6 bases). Trimming cost V 5 bases and J 0 bases, with 14 bases left between them. The CDR3 spans 15 residues. Germline V gene lookup returns CDR1 SGHVS and CDR2 FNYEAQ.

The rearrangement joins TRBV7-2 to TRBJ1-1; TRBD1 matches 8 bases. The CDR3 consists of 16 residues. Trimming took 4 bases from V and 4 from J; bases not matched to a gene: 11. Per germline, CDR1 SGHTA and CDR2 FQGNSA. The DNA for the CDR3 is TGTGCCAGCAGCTCAACGGGGGTCGACAGGGGCACTGAAGCTTTCTTT. Protein: CASSSTGVDRGTEAFF. Combining the CDR3 with reference TRBV7-2 and TRBJ1-1 gives the whole variable domain GAGVSQSPSNKVTEKGKDVELRCDPISGHTALYWYRQSLGQGLEFLIYFQGNSAPDKSGLPSDRFSAERTGGSVSTLTIQRTQQEDSAVYLCASSSTGVDRGTEAFFGQGTRLTVV.

This chain links TRBV7-6 with TRBJ1-3, with D possibly matching TRBD1 (6 bases). CDR3 length: 12 amino acids. Between the trimmed V and J ends, which lost 10 bases and 5 bases, there was a span of 12 bases. Germline-derived CDR1 and CDR2 are SGHVS and FNYEAQ. The CDR3 nucleotides read TGTGCCACCCGGACAGAAAGAAACACCATATATTTT. Translating gives CATRTERNTIYF.

The CDR3 DNA is TGTGCCAGCAGTGAATTAGAGAATGGCTACACCTTC. Its protein is CASSELENGYTF. The chain has TRBV6-1 and TRBJ1-2; D remains unclear. CDR3 length: 12 amino acids. Germline V gene lookup returns CDR1 MNHNS and CDR2 SASEGT. The V end lost 2 bases, the J end lost 6 bases, and 7 bases lay between the germline ends.

This chain connects TRBV10-2 to TRBJ2-5; D ambiguous. CDR1 is WSHSY, CDR2 SAAADI, per germline. The V end was cut by 1 base, the J end by 3 bases, with 9 bases between. This CDR3 contains 14 residues. In DNA, the CDR3 is TGCGCCAGCAGTGAGTACTCCTACGAAGAGACCCAGTACTTC. Translation gives CASSEYSYEETQYF.

The rearrangement uses TRBV7-6 and TRBJ2-1; D perhaps matches TRBD2 (6 bases). The CDR3 spans 12 residues. V was cut by 1 base and J by 10 bases, with 8 bases left in between. Germline CDR1 is SGHVS and CDR2 is FNYEAQ. The CDR3 loop reads CASSLVGREQFF. CDR3 coding DNA: TGTGCCAGCAGCTTAGTCGGGAGAGAGCAGTTCTTC.

The count of this clone is one. The chain carries TRBV2 and TRBJ1-1; D is uncertain. V lost 7 bases to trimming and J lost 4 bases, with 16 bases between them. Germline V gene sequence: CDR1 SNHLY, CDR2 FYNNEI. The CDR3 runs 14 residues. CDR3 DNA: TGTGCCAGCAACGAGGGTGGGTGGGGCACTGAAGCTTTCTTT. Amino acids: CASNEGGWGTEAFF.

The chain couples TRBV28 to TRBJ1-4; tentatively, D is TRBD1 (5 bases). Between the trimmed V and J ends, which lost 4 bases and 8 bases, there was a span of 17 bases. Germline-derived CDR1 and CDR2 are MDHEN and SYDVKM. The length of the CDR3 is 15 residues. The CDR3 protein is CASSSQGQVGEKLFF. DNA of the CDR3: TGTGCCAGCAGTTCCCAGGGCCAGGTTGGGGAAAAACTGTTTTTT.

This clone came up a few times. V gene TRBV9 combines with J gene TRBJ2-6; D possibly corresponds to TRBD2 (6 bases). The CDR3 contains 17 residues. Germline V lookup: CDR1 SGDLS, CDR2 YYNGEE. Trimming cost V 4 bases and J 0 bases, with 14 bases left between them. The CDR3 region has the DNA TGTGCCAGCAGCCCCGGGACTGGACTCTCTGGGGCCAACGTCCTGACTTTC. It codes for CASSPGTGLSGANVLTF.

V usage is TRBV28 and J usage is TRBJ2-7, with TRBD2 matching 7 bases. V lost 5 bases and J lost 2; bases outside the gene matches: 12. Germline V gene data show CDR1 as MDHEN and CDR2 as SYDVKM. The CDR3 contains 16 residues. The CDR3 loop is CASSERRDYPTYEQYF. CDR3 sequence (DNA): TGTGCCAGCAGTGAACGCCGGGACTACCCGACCTACGAGCAGTACTTC.